A selection of T cell receptor beta chains follows, all from one sample in a study of blood T cells in healthy people across ages. Each CDR3 protein is one row after TCRdb ran MiXCR on the 5' RACE reads. The data show about 780,000 distinct CDR3 sequences, 46% seen once. Sequencing was carried out using blood. The receptor source for this set is an elderly man in good health. Both conserved end residues are part of each CDR3. D genes are given only for firm matches. Size is omitted from some rows. Given values are once, few, many or a class for expanded clones.

V: TRBV7-2; J: TRBJ1-5; D: -; size: -; DNA: TGTGCCAGCAGTCGAGCGTTAAGTCAGCCCCAGCATTTT; CDR3: CASSRALSQPQHF
V: TRBV6-2/TRBV6-3; J: TRBJ2-1; D: TRBD1; size: few; DNA: TGTGCCAGCAGCCCCGGGACAGGGGTAATCAATGAGCAGTTCTTC; CDR3: CASSPGTGVINEQFF
V: TRBV20-1; J: TRBJ2-3; D: TRBD2; size: -; DNA: TGCAGTGCTAGGTACCCAGCGGGAGCCCGCACAGATACGCAGTATTTT; CDR3: CSARYPAGARTDTQYF
V: TRBV20-1; J: TRBJ2-1; D: TRBD1; size: -; DNA: TGCAGTGCTTGGAAAGGGACAGGGTCCTACAATGAGCAGTTCTTC; CDR3: CSAWKGTGSYNEQFF
V: TRBV5-1; J: TRBJ1-1; D: -; size: -; DNA: TGCGCCAGCAGCTTGGGAGGGGTTCAGGTGAGCCGGAACACTGAAGCTTTCTTT; CDR3: CASSLGGVQVSRNTEAFF
V: TRBV12-3/TRBV12-4; J: TRBJ1-1; D: TRBD1; size: -; DNA: TGTGCCAGCAGTAATCGACAGGGTGCGAACACTGAAGCTTTCTTT; CDR3: CASSNRQGANTEAFF
V: TRBV10-3; J: TRBJ2-7; D: -; size: few; DNA: TGTGCCATCAGTAGGAGTGATAGCTCCTACGAGCAGTACTTC; CDR3: CAISRSDSSYEQYF
V: TRBV27; J: TRBJ2-3; D: -; size: -; DNA: TGTGCCAGCAGTTTGGCGGGACTTAACACAGATACACAGTATTTT; CDR3: CASSLAGLNTDTQYF
V: TRBV20-1; J: TRBJ1-5; D: TRBD1; size: -; DNA: TGCAGTGCACGGGGACAGTGGAATCAGCCCCAGCATTTT; CDR3: CSARGQWNQPQHF
V: TRBV11-3; J: TRBJ2-2; D: -; size: -; DNA: TGTGCCAGCAGCCCACTCACAGGGAGCGGGGAGCTGTTTTTT; CDR3: CASSPLTGSGELFF
V: TRBV11-2; J: TRBJ2-2; D: -; size: -; DNA: TGTGCCAGCAGCTTAGTAGGAGAGTTCGGGGGGGAGCTGTTTTTT; CDR3: CASSLVGEFGGELFF
V: TRBV4-1; J: TRBJ2-7; D: -; size: -; DNA: TGCGCCAGCAGCCAAGGCCGGGACGGGGCCTACGAGCAGTACTTC; CDR3: CASSQGRDGAYEQYF
V: TRBV20-1; J: TRBJ2-1; D: TRBD2; size: -; DNA: TGCAGTGCTAGATCAAGCAGGGCGGGACTAGCAAACAATGAGCAGTTCTTC; CDR3: CSARSSRAGLANNEQFF
V: TRBV28; J: TRBJ2-7; D: TRBD1; size: -; DNA: TGTGCCAGCAACCTCGGGACAGGGGATAGCTACGAGCAGTACTTC; CDR3: CASNLGTGDSYEQYF
V: TRBV18; J: TRBJ2-3; D: TRBD1; size: -; DNA: TGTGCCAGCTCACCTTCTCGACAGGGAACAGATACGCAGTATTTT; CDR3: CASSPSRQGTDTQYF
V: TRBV16; J: TRBJ2-7; D: -; size: -; DNA: TGTGCCAGCAGCCAATCTGGCTCGCTCTCCTACGAGCAGTACTTC; CDR3: CASSQSGSLSYEQYF
V: TRBV5-1; J: TRBJ1-4; D: -; size: -; DNA: TGCGCCAGCAGCTTGGAAGGGTGGACTAATGAAAAACTGTTTTTT; CDR3: CASSLEGWTNEKLFF
V: TRBV7-9; J: TRBJ1-2; D: TRBD1; size: many; DNA: TGTGCCAGCAGCTTAGGGACAGGAATTAACTATGGCTACACCTTC; CDR3: CASSLGTGINYGYTF